This TCR beta chain originates from a study of T cells after yellow fever vaccination. Via MiXCR, TCRdb re-called the 5' RACE reads, giving one row per CDR3 protein. The profile shows 40,000 to 50,000 distinct CDR3 sequences, roughly 7.1% of them singletons. Details on this clonotype: A much bigger clone sits one base away, suggesting this may be a read error.

The germline V gene encodes CDR1 KGHDR and CDR2 SFDVKD. Trimming cost V 8 bases and J 8 bases, with 5 bases left between them. The CDR3 is 10 residues long. This sequence joins TRBV24-1 and TRBJ2-2; D is ambiguous. The sample was CD8+ T cells not binding an NS4B(214-222) dextramer, sorted from PBMCs, taken 45 days after the yellow fever booster vaccination. The sequence came from a man aged 30 to 45 who received the YFV17D yellow fever vaccine. CDR3 nucleotides: TGTGCCACCATGTTAGGGGAGCTGTTTTTT. Translation gives CATMLGELFF.